This T cell receptor beta chain originates from a study of T cell responses to AZD1222 COVID-19 vaccine. Points from the study as a whole: Repertoire sampling happened only post peak T cell response. Clonal diversity was possibly underestimated, and white British individuals and females predominated among donors.

Trimming shortened V by 5 bases and J by 1 base, and 15 bases separated the two germline ends. The CDR3 has 15 amino acids. The V gene's germline CDR1 is SEHNR and CDR2 FQNEAQ (reference sequence). Pooling covered second doses at about 4 or about 12 weeks. To note about this clone: The antigen remains unidentified.

The repertoire was sequenced with immunoSEQ multiplex PCR; TCRdb's copy has only in-frame clones and lacks some. The profile shows 250,000 to 300,000 clones, 94% of them singletons. This TCR came from an adult who received the AZD1222 COVID-19 vaccine. The sample in question was peripheral blood, obtained 28 days after the second AZD1222 dose. This chain links TRBV7-9 with TRBJ2-7; D ambiguous. The CDR3 sequence: CASSPLLGSSYEQYF. The DNA of the CDR3 is TGTGCCAGCAGCCCGCTCCTGGGAAGTTCCTACGAGCAGTACTTC.